A selection of T cell receptor beta chains follows, all from one sample in a study of graft-versus-host responses after intestinal transplantation. The method was immunoSEQ multiplex PCR; TCRdb's version includes in-frame clones alone and lacks a portion of them. The sample has 50,000 to 75,000 clones; about nine tenths are singletons. This material consisted of ileum tissue, taken more than 350 days after transplant. The receptors shown here come from a human patient who received an intestinal transplant, so some T cells may come from the graft donor. The CDR3 runs from the conserved cysteine through the conserved F or W. A D gene is named only where the DNA matches it firmly.

TGTGCCAGCAGCGCGGGGACTGCCACCTCCTACGAGCAGTACTTC,CASSAGTATSYEQYF,NA,TRBV9,TRBJ2-7
TGTGCCAGCAGCTTTTATCAGGGGGCAAGGGCCGAGACCCAGTACTTC,CASSFYQGARAETQYF,TRBD1,TRBV11-2,TRBJ2-5
TGTGCCAGCAGCTCACAGGGGGCGGCAGGCTACACCTTC,CASSSQGAAGYTF,TRBD1,TRBV5-5,TRBJ1-2
TGCGCCAGCAGCTTGAGTCAGAGGCTGGAGACCCAGTACTTC,CASSLSQRLETQYF,NA,TRBV5-1,TRBJ2-5
TGTGCCAGCTCCCCCCGGACGGCAGGGGAGGGTGGAATGAACACTGAAGCTTTCTTT,CASSPRTAGEGGMNTEAFF,NA,TRBV7-9,TRBJ1-1
TGTGCCAGCAGCGTAGATCCCATTAGTCGAGAGCAGTACTTC,CASSVDPISREQYF,NA,TRBV9,TRBJ2-7
TGTGCCAGCAGTTACTTAGGGGGGGGTGTTCTGGAGACCCAGTACTTC,CASSYLGGGVLETQYF,NA,TRBV6-6,TRBJ2-5
TGTGCCAGCAGTTTCCTAGGGTGGGGACTAGCCATCTACGAGCAGTACTTC,CASSFLGWGLAIYEQYF,TRBD2,TRBV28,TRBJ2-7
TGTGCCAGCAGCAAAGTTCCGAGGGTGTGGTACGAGCAGTACTTC,CASSKVPRVWYEQYF,NA,TRBV21-1,TRBJ2-7
TGTGCCAGCAGTCCTAGCGGGGCCGGAGGGCCTTACAATGAGCAGTTCTTC,CASSPSGAGGPYNEQFF,TRBD2,TRBV28,TRBJ2-1
TGTGCCAGCTCTAGCGGGCCGAGCGACGAGCAGTACTTC,CASSSGPSDEQYF,TRBD2,TRBV28,TRBJ2-7
TGTGCCAGCAGTTACTCCTCTGAGACTCGAGATGGCTACACCTTC,CASSYSSETRDGYTF,NA,TRBV6-5,TRBJ1-2
TGCGCCAGCAGCCAAGGACCCAGACAGACCCAAGGGCAGTACTTC,CASSQGPRQTQGQYF,NA,TRBV4-1,TRBJ2-7
TGTGCCACCCGGACAGGGTGGACTGAAGCTTTCTTT,CATRTGWTEAFF,TRBD1,TRBV19,TRBJ1-1
TGTGCCAGCAGCGTAGGAGGCAGCAATCAGCCCCAGCATTTT,CASSVGGSNQPQHF,NA,TRBV9,TRBJ1-5
TGTGCCAGCTCACCTTTAGCGGGCGACACCGGGGAGCTGTTTTTT,CASSPLAGDTGELFF,TRBD2,TRBV18,TRBJ2-2
TGTGCCAGCAGCTTAGAGGGACTAGATACAGATACGCAGTATTTT,CASSLEGLDTDTQYF,TRBD2,TRBV7-2,TRBJ2-3
TGTGCCAGCAGCTTGACAGGGACCGGCGGGGAGCTGTTTTTT,CASSLTGTGGELFF,TRBD1,TRBV13,TRBJ2-2
TGCAGCGTAGTGGCGGGAGGTTTGGGTACGCAGTATTTT,CSVVAGGLGTQYF,TRBD2,TRBV29-1,TRBJ2-3
TGTGCCAGCAGCTACGACAGGGGCGAGCAGTACTTC,CASSYDRGEQYF,TRBD1,TRBV6-5,TRBJ2-7
TGCAGCGCCCGGGCGGGGGTGAACACAGATACGCAGTATTTT,CSARAGVNTDTQYF,TRBD2,TRBV29-1,TRBJ2-3
TGTGCCAGCAGTAACTCCAGGGGGCTGGGGAACATTCAGTACTTC,CASSNSRGLGNIQYF,TRBD1,TRBV6-5,TRBJ2-4